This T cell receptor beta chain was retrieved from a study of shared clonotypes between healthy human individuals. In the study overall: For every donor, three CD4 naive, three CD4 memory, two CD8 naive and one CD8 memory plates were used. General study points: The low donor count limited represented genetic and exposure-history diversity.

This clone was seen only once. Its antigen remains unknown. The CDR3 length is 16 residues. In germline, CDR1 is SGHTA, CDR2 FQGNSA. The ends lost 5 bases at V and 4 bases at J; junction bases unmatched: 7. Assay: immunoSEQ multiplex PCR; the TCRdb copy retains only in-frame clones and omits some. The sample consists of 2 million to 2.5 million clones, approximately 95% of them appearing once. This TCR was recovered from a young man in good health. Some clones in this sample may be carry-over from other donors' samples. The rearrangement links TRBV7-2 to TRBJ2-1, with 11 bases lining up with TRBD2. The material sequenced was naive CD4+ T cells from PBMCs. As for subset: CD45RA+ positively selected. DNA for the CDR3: TGTGCCAGCAGCAACGCCGGGACTAGCGGTTACAATGAGCAGTTCTTC. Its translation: CASSNAGTSGYNEQFF.